The 18 T cell receptor beta chains below come from one sample, sequenced in a study of blood T cell repertoires in COVID-19. Only in-frame clones appear in the TCRdb table, and some are missing; sequencing was by immunoSEQ multiplex PCR. The sample includes fewer than 80,000 clones, 87% of them seen just once. The material sequenced was peripheral blood. Receptors originate from a man aged 25 to 40 with acute or convalescent COVID-19.

The V call is TRBV5-1, the J call TRBJ1-1; 8 bases align to TRBD1. The germline V gene has CDR1 SGHRS and CDR2 YFSETQ. Trimming cost V 3 bases and J 1 base; bases outside gene matches: 2. The CDR3 length is 14 residues. The CDR3 sequence: CASSSQGANTEAFF. Here the CDR3 DNA reads TGCGCCAGCAGCTCCCAGGGGGCGAACACTGAAGCTTTCTTT.

The rearrangement uses TRBV28 and TRBJ1-6, with 7 bases matching TRBD1. With 8 bases clipped from V and 9 bases from J, the junction kept 7 bases outside the gene matches. The CDR3 length is 13 residues. The germline gives CDR1 MDHEN, CDR2 SYDVKM. CDR3: CASSGQLFSPLHF. The CDR3 DNA is TGTGCCAGCTCGGGACAGCTATTTTCACCCCTCCACTTT.

This clone was seen once. The chain carries TRBV2 and TRBJ1-2; tentatively, D is TRBD1 (6 bases). Between the trimmed V and J ends, which lost 4 bases and 4 bases, there was a span of 16 bases. The CDR3 sequence is 15 residues long. Germline CDR1 SNHLY, CDR2 FYNNEI. CDR3 coding DNA: TGTGCCAGCAGTGGAGAATGGGACATCTTCTATGGCTACACCTTC. It codes for CASSGEWDIFYGYTF.

The rearrangement links TRBV28 to TRBJ2-1; D uncertain. Germline CDR1 MDHEN, CDR2 SYDVKM. V lost 6 bases and J 0 bases, leaving 12 bases between the germline ends. There are 15 residues in the CDR3. CDR3 sequence: CASSPPRSSYNEQFF. The CDR3 DNA reads TGTGCCAGCAGCCCCCCGCGGAGCTCCTACAATGAGCAGTTCTTC.

This sequence joins TRBV5-4 and TRBJ2-2, with 13 positions matching TRBD2. Looked up from germline, CDR1 is SGHNT and CDR2 is YYREEE (reference sequence). This CDR3 has 17 residues. The J segment lost 5 bases and the V segment lost 4 bases, leaving 8 bases of the junction unmatched. The CDR3 loop is CASSPGTSGILTGELFF. The DNA for the CDR3 is TGTGCCAGCAGCCCCGGGACTAGCGGGATTTTAACCGGGGAGCTGTTTTTT.

This clone was seen only a few times. V gene TRBV27 combines with J gene TRBJ1-2; D might be TRBD1 (6 bases). V was shortened by 8 bases and J by 5 bases, with 15 bases between the two germline ends. CDR3 size: 13 residues. Germline V lookup: CDR1 MNHEY, CDR2 SMNVEV (reference sequence). In DNA form, the CDR3 reads TGTGCCAGCGGTCGGGGGGGCGGTTATGGCTACACCTTC. Protein: CASGRGGGYGYTF.

This rearrangement joins TRBV4-1 to TRBJ2-7; 7 bases fit TRBD1. Germline CDR1 reads MGHRA; CDR2 reads YSYEKL. J gave up 1 base and V 3 bases, and 3 bases lay outside the gene matches. This CDR3 region has 14 residues. CDR3 sequence: CASSQMTGSYEQYF. In DNA form, the CDR3 reads TGCGCCAGCAGCCAGATGACAGGGTCCTACGAGCAGTACTTC.

This sequence joins TRBV18 and TRBJ2-7, with D tentatively TRBD2 (5 bases). The CDR3 is 13 residues long. The ends were cut back, 0 bases at V and 5 bases at J, with 8 bases in the middle. CDR1 and CDR2 (germline): KGHSH, LQKENI. The CDR3 is CASSPPSGDEQYF. The DNA for the CDR3 is TGTGCCAGCTCACCACCGTCCGGGGACGAGCAGTACTTC. The entire variable domain, with the rest obtained from reference TRBV18 and TRBJ2-7, is as follows: NAGVMQNPRHLVRRRGQEARLRCSPMKGHSHVYWYRQLPEEGLKFMVYLQKENIIDESGMPKERFSAEFPKEGPSILRIQQVVRGDSAAYFCASSPPSGDEQYFGPGTRLTVT.

The chain carries TRBV28 and TRBJ1-1, with D possibly TRBD1 on 5 matching bases. V shed 3 bases and J shed 1 base, with 9 bases lying between them. Germline V lookup: CDR1 MDHEN, CDR2 SYDVKM. The CDR3 is made up of 14 amino acids. The CDR3 coding sequence is TGTGCCAGCAGTTTGGGACTCGAGAACACTGAAGCTTTCTTT. Translation gives CASSLGLENTEAFF.

The chain recombines TRBV9 with TRBJ2-7; 11 bases are shared with TRBD1. This CDR3 contains 15 residues. Germline V gives CDR1 SGDLS, CDR2 YYNGEE. Trimming cost V 0 bases and J 4 bases; bases outside gene matches: 3. CDR3 nucleotides: TGTGCCAGCAGCGTAGGGGACAGGGGGAGGTACGAGCAGTACTTC. It translates to CASSVGDRGRYEQYF.

The chain combines TRBV5-1 with TRBJ2-3; the match to TRBD1 covers 7 bases. The ends lost 6 bases at V and 2 bases at J; junction bases unmatched: 6. CDR1 is SGHRS and CDR2 is YFSETQ in the germline V gene. The CDR3 runs to 14 residues. CDR3: CASTRDSTTDTQYF. The CDR3 region has the DNA TGCGCCAGCACCCGGGACAGCACCACAGATACGCAGTATTTT. The whole variable domain, filled in from reference TRBV5-1 and TRBJ2-3, reads KAGVTQTPRYLIKTRGQQVTLSCSPISGHRSVSWYQQTPGQGLQFLFEYFSETQRNKGNFPGRFSGRQFSNSRSEMNVSTLELGDSALYLCASTRDSTTDTQYFGPGTRLTVL.

This clone was seen once. The V and J genes are TRBV19 and TRBJ2-6; 10 bases match TRBD1. Germline CDR1 and CDR2: LNHDA and SQIVND (reference sequence). With 2 bases clipped from V and 3 bases from J, the junction kept 10 bases outside the gene matches. The CDR3 has 19 residues. As DNA, the CDR3 is TGTGCCAGTAGTATAAATAGGGGACAGGGGTCTGGTGGGGCCAACGTCCTGACTTTC. Its translation is CASSINRGQGSGGANVLTF.

The chain is built from TRBV7-6 and TRBJ2-2, with TRBD2 matching over 7 bases. J gave up 2 bases and V 6 bases, and 9 bases lay outside the gene matches. Germline V gene lookup returns CDR1 SGHVS and CDR2 FNYEAQ. This CDR3 region has 16 residues. The CDR3 is CASSPVGGENTGELFF. CDR3 DNA: TGTGCCAGCAGTCCTGTGGGAGGGGAAAACACCGGGGAGCTGTTTTTT.

V and J are TRBV5-1 and TRBJ2-3; 11 positions match TRBD2. The CDR3 covers 15 residues. The V gene end was trimmed by 4 bases and the J gene end by 3 bases; junction bases not matched to a gene: 4. Germline CDR1 SGHRS, CDR2 YFSETQ. CDR3 nucleotides: TGCGCCAGCAGCAACATAGCGGGGGGGACAGATACGCAGTATTTT. Translating it yields CASSNIAGGTDTQYF.

This clone was recorded once. The chain employs TRBV5-4 and TRBJ2-1; a possible D gene is TRBD2 (8 bases). Germline V lookup: CDR1 SGHNT, CDR2 YYREEE (reference sequence). Trimming removed 3 bases from V and 0 bases from J, with 16 bases in between. This CDR3 contains 17 residues. The DNA of the CDR3 is TGTGCCAGCAGCTCGGGAGGGGGCGGGAGCTCCTACAATGAGCAGTTCTTC. Translating it yields CASSSGGGGSSYNEQFF. Looking up the rest from reference TRBV5-4 and TRBJ2-1 gives the full variable domain: ETGVTQSPTHLIKTRGQQVTLRCSSQSGHNTVSWYQQALGQGPQFIFQYYREEENGRGNFPPRFSGLQFPNYSSELNVNALELDDSALYLCASSSGGGGSSYNEQFFGPGTRLTVL.

The chain carries TRBV11-2 and TRBJ1-6; D is perhaps TRBD1 (5 bases). The V gene lost 3 bases and the J gene lost 7 bases, with 13 bases spanning the gap. Germline values: CDR1 SGHAT, CDR2 FQNNGV. There are 15 residues in the CDR3. The CDR3 loop reads CASSFATGGNSPLHF. CDR3 nucleotides: TGTGCCAGCAGCTTTGCCACTGGGGGGAATTCACCCCTCCACTTT.

This chain joins TRBV5-1 and TRBJ2-1; TRBD1 agrees at 7 bases. The ends lost 3 bases at V and 4 bases at J; junction bases unmatched: 4. CDR1 is SGHRS and CDR2 is YFSETQ in the germline V gene. The CDR3 totals 14 residues. For the CDR3, the DNA is TGCGCCAGCAGCTCAGACAGGGAATACAATGAGCAGTTCTTC. Translating gives CASSSDREYNEQFF. The full variable domain, with the rest looked up from reference TRBV5-1 and TRBJ2-1, is KAGVTQTPRYLIKTRGQQVTLSCSPISGHRSVSWYQQTPGQGLQFLFEYFSETQRNKGNFPGRFSGRQFSNSRSEMNVSTLELGDSALYLCASSSDREYNEQFFGPGTRLTVL.

The rearrangement uses TRBV27 and TRBJ2-1; a weak D match, TRBD2 (5 bases). Germline CDR1 is MNHEY and CDR2 is SMNVEV (reference sequence). The V end was cut by 10 bases, the J end by 3 bases, with 13 bases between. This CDR3 spans 13 amino acids. CDR3 coding DNA: TGTGCCACCGGGATTCGCGGCTACAATGAGCAGTTCTTC. Its translation is CATGIRGYNEQFF.